Shown below are 15 T cell receptor beta chains from a single sample sequenced in a study of CXCR3-negative and CXCR3-positive naive CD8 T cells. The libraries of TRB cDNA were constructed through 5' RACE using UMI labels. From its re-call of the 5' RACE reads, TCRdb lists each CDR3 protein once, without DNA. This sample's table has about 92,000 distinct CDR3 sequences. Sample: naive CXCR3- CD8+ T cells from blood. Stated subset: CD45RO-CCR7+CD27+CD95- naive CD8+ T cells lacking CXCR3 (TNR3-). The receptors come from a human donor in good health. Some clones in this sample may be carry-over from other donors' samples.

The genes are TRBV12-3 or TRBV12-4 and TRBJ1-6. The CDR3 loop spans 13 amino acids. CDR3 amino acids: CASSLVGNSPLHF.

The genes are TRBV6-2 or TRBV6-3 and TRBJ2-3; TCRdb proposes TRBD2, but this gene call is untestable without DNA. CDR1 is MNHEY and CDR2 is SVGEGT in the germline V gene. CDR3 length equals 14 residues. CDR3 residues: CASSWTSGTDTQYF.

The chain combines TRBV13 with TRBJ1-6; without DNA, the TCRdb call of TRBD1 cannot be checked. Germline V CDR1 and CDR2: PRHDT, FYEKMQ (reference sequence). This CDR3 contains 15 residues. Here the CDR3 reads CASSQAGTGHSPLHF.

This chain connects TRBV29-1 to TRBJ2-5. Germline values: CDR1 SQVTM, CDR2 ANQGSEA. This CDR3 comprises 12 residues. This chain's CDR3 is CSVEGLGETQYF. The complete variable domain, with remaining parts taken from reference TRBV29-1 and TRBJ2-5, reads SAVISQKPSRDICQRGTSLTIQCQVDSQVTMMFWYRQQPGQSLTLIATANQGSEATYESGFVIDKFPISRPNLTFSTLTVSNMSPEDSSIYLCSVEGLGETQYFGPGTRLLVL.

The V call is TRBV19, the J call TRBJ2-2; TCRdb outputs TRBD1, but without DNA this stays unchecked. Germline CDR1 reads LNHDA; CDR2 reads SQIVND (reference sequence). The CDR3 consists of 12 residues. CDR3: CASRQGAGELFF. The complete variable domain, with remaining parts taken from reference TRBV19 and TRBJ2-2, reads DGGITQSPKYLFRKEGQNVTLSCEQNLNHDAMYWYRQDPGQGLRLIYYSQIVNDFQKGDIAEGYSVSREKKESFPLTVTSAQKNPTAFYLCASRQGAGELFFGEGSRLTVL.

The CDR3 protein is CASILGTEETQYF. This sequence joins TRBV12-3 or TRBV12-4 and TRBJ2-5; TCRdb lists TRBD1, though no DNA is available to test this call. The CDR3 runs 13 residues.

The J gene is TRBJ1-1, the V gene TRBV3-1. The CDR3 totals 14 residues. Germline values: CDR1 LGHDT, CDR2 YNNKEL (reference sequence). The chain's CDR3 is CASSSDFGHTEAFF.

V usage is TRBV7-9 and J usage is TRBJ2-5. Germline CDR1 and CDR2: SEHNR and FQNEAQ (reference sequence). The CDR3 totals 12 residues. This CDR3 is CASSSTGETQYF.

V is TRBV28 and J is TRBJ2-7; the D gene TCRdb calls, TRBD1, cannot be checked with no DNA. Germline lookup yields CDR1 MDHEN and CDR2 SYDVKM. The CDR3 sequence is 15 residues long. The CDR3 sequence: CASSLGGDRSYEQYF.

This chain uses TRBV19 with TRBJ1-3. The germline V gene encodes CDR1 LNHDA and CDR2 SQIVND (reference sequence). CDR3 size: 13 residues. This CDR3 is CACGGISGNTIYF.

The V and J genes are TRBV7-9 and TRBJ2-7; the D call from TCRdb, TRBD2, cannot be confirmed without DNA. The CDR3 extends over 13 amino acids. From germline, CDR1 is SEHNR and CDR2 FQNEAQ (reference sequence). Here the CDR3 reads CASSLGPPAEQYF.

The chain joins TRBV20-1 to TRBJ2-3; the D call from TCRdb, TRBD2, cannot be confirmed without DNA. CDR1 DFQATT and CDR2 SNEGSKA come from the germline V gene (reference sequence). CDR3 length: 20 residues. The CDR3 spells CSAREQPGLAGISRTDTQYF.

V usage is TRBV4-3 and J usage is TRBJ1-1. Germline V gene data show CDR1 as LGHNA and CDR2 as YSLEER. This CDR3 comprises 15 residues. CDR3 residues: CASSQGRSMNTEAFF.

The CDR3: CSARDEGTGRNQPQHF. This chain joins TRBV20-1 and TRBJ1-5; TCRdb indicates TRBD1, and absent DNA this call remains unverified. The CDR3 runs 16 residues. Germline V gene data show CDR1 as DFQATT and CDR2 as SNEGSKA (reference sequence).

The J gene is TRBJ1-2, the V gene TRBV19. The CDR3 length is 14 residues. Germline CDR1 LNHDA, CDR2 SQIVND (reference sequence). CDR3 sequence: CASSTWEGYYGYTF.